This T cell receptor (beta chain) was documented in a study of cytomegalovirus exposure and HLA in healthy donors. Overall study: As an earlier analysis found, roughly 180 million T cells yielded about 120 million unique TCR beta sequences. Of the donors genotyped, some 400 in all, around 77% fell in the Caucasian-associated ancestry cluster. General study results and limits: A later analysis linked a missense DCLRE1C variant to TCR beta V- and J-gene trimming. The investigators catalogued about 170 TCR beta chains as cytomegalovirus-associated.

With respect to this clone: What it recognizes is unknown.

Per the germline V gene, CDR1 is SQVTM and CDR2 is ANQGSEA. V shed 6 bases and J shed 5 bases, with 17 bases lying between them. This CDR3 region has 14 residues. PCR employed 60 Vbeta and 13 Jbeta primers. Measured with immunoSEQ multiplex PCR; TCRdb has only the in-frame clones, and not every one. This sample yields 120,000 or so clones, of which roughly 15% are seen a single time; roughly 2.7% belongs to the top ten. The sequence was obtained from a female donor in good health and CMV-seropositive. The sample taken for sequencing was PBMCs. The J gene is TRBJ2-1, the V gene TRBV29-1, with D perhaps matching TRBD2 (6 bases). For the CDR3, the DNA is TGCAGCGTGTTGGGAGGTCTCGATCACAATGAGCAGTTCTTC. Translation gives CSVLGGLDHNEQFF.